Shown below are 30 T cell receptor beta chains from a single sample sequenced in a study of OX40 agonist ivuxolimab in advanced cancers. The library was generated by the immunoSEQ multiplex PCR assay. This immuneACCESS table, as held by TCRdb, lists in-frame sequences with V and J called but not all clones. Of the missing ones, under half trace to an unresolved V gene in checked studies; the others have no known cause. Counted in this sample were around 64,000 clones; roughly 80% of them appeared once. Approximately 1.2% of the sample comes from the top ten. This material consisted of CD4+ or CD8+ T cells sorted from blood, taken in a trial of the OX40 agonist ivuxolimab. These receptors all come from an adult with an advanced solid tumor such as melanoma, head and neck, liver or kidney cancer.

This clone appeared once. J is TRBJ2-7 and V is TRBV9; no reliable D call. Looked up from germline, CDR1 is SGDLS and CDR2 is YYNGEE. The V end lost 1 base, the J end lost 2 bases, and 13 bases lay between the germline ends. The CDR3 loop spans 15 amino acids. The CDR3 nucleotides read TGTGCCAGCAGCGTAACCCCAGACGGAACCTACGAGCAGTACTTC. Translation gives CASSVTPDGTYEQYF.

The chain joins TRBV19 to TRBJ2-1, with a possible D match to TRBD2 (7 bases). V lost 5 bases and J lost 6, with 26 bases in between. This CDR3 spans 18 amino acids. CDR1 and CDR2 from the germline V gene are LNHDA and SQIVND (reference sequence). The CDR3 reads CASSLGGGKIPLSNEQFF. In nucleotides, the CDR3 is TGTGCCAGTAGTTTGGGGGGGGGCAAGATACCCCTCTCCAATGAGCAGTTCTTC.

The J gene is TRBJ2-5, the V gene TRBV15, with TRBD1 as a possible D gene (7 bases). V lost 8 bases, J lost 5 bases, and 15 bases lay in between. CDR1 is LNHNV and CDR2 is YYDKDF in the germline V gene (reference sequence). There are 13 residues in the CDR3. The CDR3 sequence is CATQETGRETQYF. CDR3 in DNA: TGTGCCACCCAAGAGACAGGGAGGGAGACCCAGTACTTC.

The V call is TRBV5-1, the J call TRBJ2-6; possible D gene TRBD2, 6 bases. Germline-derived CDR1 and CDR2 are SGHRS and YFSETQ. V lost 1 base to trimming and J lost 3 bases, with 14 bases between them. The CDR3 is made up of 17 amino acids. The CDR3 sequence is CASSLQMRGGGANVLTF. As DNA, the CDR3 is TGCGCCAGCAGCTTGCAAATGAGGGGAGGTGGGGCCAACGTCCTGACTTTC.

The chain couples TRBV5-1 to TRBJ1-1; the D gene is possibly TRBD1 (5 bases). CDR1 is SGHRS and CDR2 is YFSETQ in the germline V gene. The CDR3 loop spans 16 amino acids. V lost 0 bases, J lost 3 bases, and 15 bases lay in between. The CDR3 nucleotides are TGCGCCAGCAGCTTGGGACAGCCCGGCCGGCACACTGAAGCTTTCTTT. The encoded protein is CASSLGQPGRHTEAFF.

This chain connects TRBV5-4 to TRBJ1-4; D unclear. This CDR3 is 14 amino acids long. Germline lookup yields CDR1 SGHNT and CDR2 YYREEE (reference sequence). Trimming pared 0 bases from V and 3 bases from J, leaving 6 bases between. The CDR3 nucleotides are TGTGCCAGCAGCTTGGAGATCGCTAATGAAAAACTGTTTTTT. Amino acids: CASSLEIANEKLFF.

J is TRBJ1-1 and V is TRBV7-9; 9 bases match TRBD1. Germline values: CDR1 SEHNR, CDR2 FQNEAQ (reference sequence). V lost 5 bases and J lost 6; bases outside the gene matches: 13. CDR3 length: 16 residues. CDR3 in DNA: TGTGCCAGCAGCCAATCCCCCGGGACAGGGTATCCTGAAGCTTTCTTT. It encodes CASSQSPGTGYPEAFF.

The genes are TRBV6-6 and TRBJ1-2; perhaps TRBD1 as D (6 bases). Germline V gene lookup returns CDR1 MNHNY and CDR2 SVGAGI (reference sequence). This CDR3 is built from 13 residues. Trimming took 4 bases from V and 5 from J, leaving 11 bases between them. In nucleotides, the CDR3 is TGTGCCAGCAGTTCACACAGGGCTTATGGCTACACCTTC. Translated: CASSSHRAYGYTF.

V is TRBV5-4 and J is TRBJ1-2; maybe TRBD1 (5 bases). CDR3 length equals 12 residues. Trimming pared 4 bases from V and 5 bases from J, leaving 9 bases between. Germline loops: CDR1 SGHNT, CDR2 YYREEE (reference sequence). The CDR3 reads CASSPEGYGYTF. The CDR3 DNA sequence: TGTGCCAGCAGCCCGGAGGGGTATGGCTACACCTTC.

This clone was observed a single time. The same CDR3 arises from other DNA sequences in this sample as well. The J gene is TRBJ1-4, the V gene TRBV19; 9 bases match TRBD1. This CDR3 is built from 14 residues. The J segment lost 8 bases and the V segment lost 5 bases, leaving 6 bases of the junction unmatched. Germline V gene data show CDR1 as LNHDA and CDR2 as SQIVND (reference sequence). The CDR3 region has the DNA TGTGCCAGTAGTTCGGGGACAGGGAACGAAAAACTGTTTTTT. This encodes CASSSGTGNEKLFF.

J is TRBJ1-2 and V is TRBV30, with TRBD1 matching over 10 bases. The V segment lost 2 bases and the J segment 3 bases; nucleotides outside the gene matches: 6. Germline CDR1 and CDR2: GTSNPN and SVGIG (reference sequence). The CDR3 totals 15 residues. CDR3 protein: CAWSTTGGWYYGYTF. In DNA, the CDR3 is TGTGCCTGGAGTACGACAGGGGGCTGGTACTATGGCTACACCTTC. Together with reference TRBV30 and TRBJ1-2, the CDR3 gives the full variable domain: SQTIHQWPATLVQPVGSPLSLECTVEGTSNPNLYWYRQAAGRGLQLLFYSVGIGQISSEVPQNLSASRPQDRQFILSSKKLLLSDSGFYLCAWSTTGGWYYGYTFGSGTRLTVV.

For the CDR3, the DNA is TGTGCCAGCAGTTACGCGACTCCGCGAGACGAAGCTTTCTTT. Amino acid sequence: CASSYATPRDEAFF. The gene calls are TRBV6-6 and TRBJ1-1; D unclear. Deletions cut 2 bases from V and 8 bases from J, with 15 bases between. CDR1 and CDR2 (germline): MNHNY, SVGAGI (reference sequence). The CDR3 has 14 residues.

This clone was detected ten times or more. The J gene is TRBJ2-7, the V gene TRBV19, with TRBD2 matching 8 bases. Per germline, CDR1 LNHDA and CDR2 SQIVND (reference sequence). This CDR3 comprises 14 residues. V shed 4 bases and J 2 bases; nucleotides not matched to a gene: 4. The CDR3 region has the DNA TGTGCCAGTAGTACCGGGACTAGGACCTACGAGCAGTACTTC. Its protein is CASSTGTRTYEQYF.

The rearrangement joins TRBV6-4 to TRBJ2-2, with TRBD1 identical over 7 bases. Trimming took 6 bases from V and 4 from J; bases not matched to a gene: 2. This CDR3 contains 13 residues. Germline CDR1 MRHNA, CDR2 SNTAGT. CDR3: CASSPGGTGELFF. The CDR3 DNA reads as TGTGCCAGCAGCCCAGGGGGCACCGGGGAGCTGTTTTTT.

In nucleotides, the CDR3 is TGTGCCAGCAGTCCGGGGGGGCCCAACACCGGGGAGCTGTTTTTT. Translating it yields CASSPGGPNTGELFF. This chain joins TRBV6-4 and TRBJ2-2; TRBD2 matches 8 bases. CDR1 is MRHNA, CDR2 SNTAGT, per germline. The CDR3 has 15 residues. Losses at the gene ends were 5 bases for V and 2 bases for J; bases not matched to a gene: 4.

This clone came up once. The V and J genes are TRBV5-1 and TRBJ1-6, with TRBD1 matching over 7 bases. The germline gives CDR1 SGHRS, CDR2 YFSETQ. V lost 4 bases to trimming and J lost 4 bases; unmatched junction nucleotides: 5. The CDR3 contains 15 residues. CDR3 in amino acids: CASSGTVLYNSPLHF. DNA for the CDR3: TGCGCCAGCAGCGGGACAGTACTTTATAATTCACCCCTCCACTTT.

The rearrangement uses TRBV7-2 and TRBJ2-5; 8 nucleotides match TRBD2. The germline CDR1 and CDR2 sequences are SGHTA and FQGNSA. V dropped 5 bases and J dropped 4; count of bases not matched to a gene: 6. This CDR3 contains 14 residues. CDR3 sequence (DNA): TGTGCCAGCAGCCCGGGGGGGCCCTTAGAGACCCAGTACTTC. This encodes CASSPGGPLETQYF.

This clone was counted only a few times. The chain combines TRBV5-6 with TRBJ1-1; D gene ambiguous. Germline assignment: CDR1 SGHDT and CDR2 YYEEEE. The CDR3 runs to 11 residues. The V end was cut by 2 bases, the J end by 11 bases, with 10 bases between. The CDR3 reads CASSFSKEAFF. CDR3 coding DNA: TGTGCCAGCAGCTTTTCTAAGGAGGCTTTCTTT.

The chain employs TRBV21-1 and TRBJ1-3; TRBD1, the D gene given by the table, was not confirmed from the DNA. TRBV21-1 is designated a pseudogene. The CDR3 is 12 amino acids. Here the CDR3 DNA reads TGTGCCAGCAGGCGACAGGGAGACACCATATATTTT. Translated, it gives CASRRQGDTIYF.

This clone is labeled as medium-sized (0.01 to 0.1%). The rearrangement links TRBV9 to TRBJ1-1; no clear D. In germline, CDR1 is SGDLS, CDR2 YYNGEE. The CDR3 has 13 amino acids. V was pared by 4 bases and J by 1 base, with 8 bases between. As DNA, the CDR3 is TGTGCCAGCAGCTCTCAAGGGAACACTGAAGCTTTCTTT. It codes for CASSSQGNTEAFF.

V is TRBV5-1 and J is TRBJ2-2; D gene uncertain. The CDR3 covers 14 residues. V was clipped by 4 bases and J by 6 bases, with 13 bases between them. Germline V gives CDR1 SGHRS, CDR2 YFSETQ. The CDR3 DNA reads TGCGCCAGCAGCCCCGTTATAGAGGCCGGGGAGCTGTTTTTT. Translated: CASSPVIEAGELFF.

V usage is TRBV30 and J usage is TRBJ1-1, with D hard to call. This CDR3 has 13 residues. The V end lost 4 bases, the J end lost 6 bases, and 15 bases lay between the germline ends. CDR1 GTSNPN and CDR2 SVGIG come from the germline V gene (reference sequence). As DNA, the CDR3 is TGTGCCTGGAACGACAACCGGTCCCCTGAAGCTTTCTTT. Protein product: CAWNDNRSPEAFF. The whole variable domain, remainder taken from reference TRBV30 and TRBJ1-1, is SQTIHQWPATLVQPVGSPLSLECTVEGTSNPNLYWYRQAAGRGLQLLFYSVGIGQISSEVPQNLSASRPQDRQFILSSKKLLLSDSGFYLCAWNDNRSPEAFFGQGTRLTVV.

The J gene is TRBJ1-6, the V gene TRBV6-1; the match to TRBD1 covers 7 bases. The CDR3 is 15 amino acids. Germline-derived CDR1 and CDR2 are MNHNS and SASEGT. V dropped 6 bases and J dropped 8; count of bases not matched to a gene: 10. Here the CDR3 DNA reads TGTGCCAGCAGCTTCAGACAGGGTTTTTATTCACCCCTCCACTTT. Its protein product is CASSFRQGFYSPLHF.

The chain carries TRBV19 and TRBJ1-5; D call uncertain. Trimming removed 2 bases at V and 0 bases at J, with 14 bases between. This CDR3 is built from 17 residues. In germline, CDR1 is LNHDA, CDR2 SQIVND (reference sequence). The CDR3 here is CASSIKGMGVSNQPQHF. DNA of the CDR3: TGTGCCAGTAGTATAAAAGGGATGGGAGTTAGCAATCAGCCCCAGCATTTT.

The chain carries TRBV2 and TRBJ2-7; D possibly corresponds to TRBD2 (6 bases). The CDR3 is 15 amino acids. V lost 6 bases and J 6 bases, leaving 21 bases between the germline ends. Germline loops: CDR1 SNHLY, CDR2 FYNNEI. For the CDR3, the DNA is TGTGCCAGCAGGGGGACTTCGGGCCCGGTGGGCGAGCAGTACTTC. Amino acids: CASRGTSGPVGEQYF.

This chain links TRBV2 with TRBJ2-3, with D unclear. The CDR3 is 15 amino acids. Trimming took 0 bases from V and 3 from J, leaving 10 bases between them. Per germline, CDR1 SNHLY and CDR2 FYNNEI. For the CDR3, the DNA is TGTGCCAGCAGTGAAGCCGCTTTTCTTACAGATACGCAGTATTTT. Amino acids: CASSEAAFLTDTQYF.

J is TRBJ2-5 and V is TRBV6-5; D unresolved. This CDR3 spans 15 amino acids. The germline V and J ends were trimmed by 2 bases and 7 bases, with 17 bases remaining between them. Germline CDR1 is MNHEY and CDR2 is SVGAGI. CDR3 residues: CASSYGQAVKGTQYF. The CDR3 bases are TGTGCCAGCAGTTACGGGCAGGCGGTCAAAGGGACCCAGTACTTC.

V gene TRBV27 combines with J gene TRBJ1-6; D is uncertain. Looked up from germline, CDR1 is MNHEY and CDR2 is SMNVEV (reference sequence). V lost 2 bases and J 6 bases, leaving 2 bases between the germline ends. The CDR3 is made up of 12 amino acids. CDR3 in amino acids: CASSLVNSPLHF. CDR3 bases: TGTGCCAGCAGTTTAGTTAATTCACCCCTCCACTTT.

The V call is TRBV5-1, the J call TRBJ2-3, with a possible D match to TRBD2 (6 bases). CDR3 length: 16 residues. V was cut by 4 bases and J by 0 bases, with 15 bases left in between. CDR1 and CDR2 (germline): SGHRS, YFSETQ. In DNA, the CDR3 is TGCGCCAGCAGCCCCCTGGCGGGGACTAGCACAGATACGCAGTATTTT. Translation gives CASSPLAGTSTDTQYF.

This clone has more than one count but fewer than ten. The V gene is TRBV5-1, the J gene TRBJ2-5; D not resolved. V was clipped by 1 base and J by 2 bases, with 12 bases between them. Germline assignment: CDR1 SGHRS and CDR2 YFSETQ. The CDR3 loop spans 15 amino acids. Here the CDR3 reads CASSLRAAKQETQYF. The DNA for the CDR3 is TGCGCCAGCAGCTTGAGGGCAGCCAAACAAGAGACCCAGTACTTC.